A selection of T cell receptor beta chains follows, all from one sample in a study of shared clonotypes between healthy human individuals. Some clones are missing from TCRdb's copy, which holds only in-frame ones; the method was immunoSEQ multiplex PCR. This sample has 2.3 million or so clones; 80% to 95% occur once, and the top ten carry about 0.41%. Specimen: naive CD4+ T cells from PBMCs. These receptors all come from a man between 18 and 29 years old in good health. Some clones in this sample may be carry-over from other donors' samples. CDR3s include the opening cysteine and the closing phenylalanine or tryptophan. Fields, in order: J gene, D gene, clone size, V gene, CDR3 protein, CDR3 DNA. A D gene is named only where the DNA matches it firmly. Only some rows state a clone size, as once, few, many or a class for expanded clones.

TRBJ1-2,TRBD1,.,TRBV5-8,CASSLVGGTGTFYGYTF,TGTGCCAGCAGCTTGGTGGGGGGGACAGGCACCTTCTATGGCTACACCTTC
TRBJ2-1,.,.,TRBV5-1,CASSLVGATSSYNEQFF,TGCGCCAGCAGCTTGGTCGGAGCGACGAGCTCCTACAATGAGCAGTTCTTC
TRBJ1-5,.,.,TRBV2,CASRDVRWNNQPQHF,TGTGCCAGCAGGGACGTTCGATGGAACAATCAGCCCCAGCATTTT
TRBJ2-5,TRBD2,few,TRBV7-9,CASSLGLAGETQYF,TGTGCCAGCAGCCTGGGACTAGCGGGAGAGACCCAGTACTTC
TRBJ1-4,.,.,TRBV20-1,CSVGREELFF,TGCAGTGTGGGCAGGGAGGAACTGTTTTTT
TRBJ2-1,TRBD2,.,TRBV7-3,CASSLTAGGPNEQFF,TGTGCCAGCAGCTTAACGGCGGGAGGGCCCAATGAGCAGTTCTTC
TRBJ1-2,.,.,TRBV5-1,CASSWWRGASNGYTF,TGCGCCAGCAGCTGGTGGCGCGGGGCAAGTAATGGCTACACCTTC
TRBJ2-7,.,.,TRBV19,CASSAEVSYEQYF,TGTGCCAGTTCAGCGGAGGTCTCCTACGAGCAGTACTTC
TRBJ1-2,.,.,TRBV4-1,CASSQEGTGQYYGYTF,TGCGCCAGCAGCCAAGAGGGTACGGGCCAGTACTATGGCTACACCTTC
TRBJ2-2,.,.,TRBV5-1,CASSWDTATGELFF,TGCGCCAGCAGCTGGGACACAGCCACCGGGGAGCTGTTTTTT
TRBJ1-3,.,.,TRBV30,CAWRGTEAPGNTIYF,TGTGCCTGGAGAGGGACCGAAGCACCTGGAAACACCATATATTTT
TRBJ1-2,.,few,TRBV6-1,CASSPPSDGYTF,TGTGCCAGCAGTCCGCCTTCGGATGGCTACACCTTC
TRBJ1-2,.,.,TRBV11-2,CASSLEGVFYGYTF,TGTGCCAGCAGCTTAGAAGGGGTCTTCTATGGCTACACCTTC
TRBJ2-1,TRBD2,.,TRBV5-1,CASRAGTSGYNEQFF,TGCGCCAGCAGAGCCGGGACTAGCGGTTACAATGAGCAGTTCTTC
TRBJ2-2,.,.,TRBV2,CASRADMNTGELFF,TGTGCCAGCAGGGCAGACATGAACACCGGGGAGCTGTTTTTT
TRBJ1-2,.,.,TRBV6-5,CATRQSGTNYGYTF,TGTGCCACTCGACAGAGCGGAACTAACTATGGCTACACCTTC
TRBJ2-1,.,.,TRBV5-4,CASSLSVGYNEQFF,TGTGCCAGCAGCTTATCCGTGGGATACAATGAGCAGTTCTTC
TRBJ2-1,TRBD1,.,TRBV9,CASSKTGSWNEQFF,TGTGCCAGCAGCAAGACAGGGAGTTGGAATGAGCAGTTCTTC
TRBJ2-5,TRBD1,.,TRBV7-2,CASSFRTGGAETQYF,TGTGCCAGCAGCTTCCGGACAGGGGGCGCGGAGACCCAGTACTTC
TRBJ1-4,.,.,TRBV6-4,CASSARKLNEKLFF,TGTGCCAGCAGTGCGAGGAAACTTAATGAAAAACTGTTTTTT
TRBJ1-2,.,.,TRBV5-1,CASSETAPPVGYTF,TGCGCCAGCAGCGAGACGGCTCCTCCTGTTGGCTACACCTTC
TRBJ1-6,.,.,TRBV7-2,CASSLAAVADNSPLHF,TGTGCCAGCAGCTTGGCGGCGGTGGCAGATAATTCACCCCTCCACTTT
TRBJ1-1,.,.,TRBV30,CAWRAGTANTEAFF,TGTGCCTGGAGAGCCGGGACGGCGAACACTGAAGCTTTCTTT
TRBJ1-6,.,.,TRBV28,CASRLLTMSSPLHF,TGTGCCAGCCGCCTTCTGACAATGAGTTCACCCCTCCACTTT
TRBJ2-1,TRBD2,.,TRBV9,CASSSGTTMRNEQFF,TGTGCCAGCAGCTCTGGGACTACCATGAGGAATGAGCAGTTCTTC
TRBJ2-7,.,.,TRBV18,CASSPTLENYEQYF,TGTGCCAGCTCACCCACACTGGAGAATTACGAGCAGTACTTC
TRBJ2-1,TRBD1,.,TRBV28,CASSSPGQKVNEQFF,TGTGCCAGCAGTTCACCGGGACAGAAGGTTAATGAGCAGTTCTTC
TRBJ2-6,.,.,TRBV5-1,CASRDSGPSGANVLTF,TGCGCCAGCAGAGACAGTGGCCCCTCTGGGGCCAACGTCCTGACTTTC
TRBJ1-2,.,.,TRBV30,CAWSPGNYGYTF,TGTGCCTGGAGTCCCGGGAACTATGGCTACACCTTC
TRBJ2-6,TRBD1,.,TRBV11-2,CASSSWDRLPVLTF,TGTGCCAGCAGCTCTTGGGACAGGCTCCCCGTCCTGACTTTC
TRBJ2-3,TRBD1,.,TRBV7-3,CASSLGIRTGELAGTDTQYF,TGTGCCAGCAGCTTAGGTATAAGGACAGGGGAACTAGCAGGGACAGATACGCAGTATTTT